The T cell receptor beta chain under discussion was sequenced for a study of CD8 T cells in Susac syndrome. Broader study findings: A relatively small number of individuals underwent TCR sequencing and HLA analysis. In Susac syndrome, the CD4+ T cell repertoires did not show clonal expansion.

The V end was cut by 7 bases, the J end by 5 bases, with 14 bases between. The germline CDR1 and CDR2 sequences are MNHNS and SASEGT. CDR3 length: 13 amino acids. Sequencing of TCR beta, carried out with a high-throughput approach, was applied to CD8+ and CD4+ T cells from the blood. Random hexamers were used to reverse transcribe about 0.5 to 1 ug of RNA. Amplification of TCR beta CDR3 used immunoSEQ multiplex PCR across 54 Vbeta and 13 Jbeta. A single record per CDR3 protein comes from TCRdb applying MiXCR to the immunoSEQ multiplex PCR reads. Here the sample spans around 130,000 distinct CDR3 sequences, 96% being singletons. The sample holds a few counts of this clonotype. Its target is not known.

The sample was CD4+ T cells from PBMCs. The chain carries TRBV6-1 and TRBJ2-5; tentatively, D is TRBD2 (6 bases). The receptor's source is a human donor with Susac syndrome. CDR3 protein: CASTPPGTETQYF. The CDR3, as DNA: TGTGCCAGCACTCCTCCTGGGACTGAGACCCAGTACTTC.